These T cell receptor beta chains were read from a single sample in a study of a mutant IDH1 vaccine in newly diagnosed glioma. The antigens for these receptors are not known. Repertoires were generated with immunoSEQ multiplex PCR, while TCRdb's copy carries only in-frame clones and drops some. In the table there are about 64,000 clones, less than 85% of which are singletons. The specimen was PBMCs, collected from a glioma patient whose treatment included an IDH1 peptide vaccine. The source is a woman aged 45-60 years with glioma. CDR3s leave out the opening cysteine and the closing phenylalanine or tryptophan.

CDR3aa: ASSPRGGLGYT
v_gene: TRBV19
j_gene: TRBJ1-2

CDR3aa: ASSLGRKNTEAF
v_gene: TRBV5-1
j_gene: TRBJ1-1

CDR3aa: ASSQYGGGSAYEQY
v_gene: TRBV4-2
j_gene: TRBJ2-7

CDR3aa: ASSETGSSGANVLT
v_gene: TRBV6-4
j_gene: TRBJ2-6

CDR3aa: ASSLEQGQPQH
v_gene: TRBV7-2
j_gene: TRBJ1-5

CDR3aa: ASSESLAGTRAYEQY
v_gene: TRBV6-1
j_gene: TRBJ2-7

CDR3aa: ASSPDRKNTEAF
v_gene: TRBV18
j_gene: TRBJ1-1

CDR3aa: ASSFAQNPTDTQY
v_gene: TRBV7-7
j_gene: TRBJ2-3

CDR3aa: ASSLSGTEAF
v_gene: TRBV5-5
j_gene: TRBJ1-1

CDR3aa: ASSFWGSKDSPLH
v_gene: TRBV19
j_gene: TRBJ1-6

CDR3aa: ASSFWAGRSGANVLT
v_gene: TRBV5-1
j_gene: TRBJ2-6

CDR3aa: ASSLNSGQLAEQY
v_gene: TRBV7-7
j_gene: TRBJ2-7

CDR3aa: ASSLIAGDETQY
v_gene: TRBV5-6
j_gene: TRBJ2-5

CDR3aa: ASSWRDSNSPLH
v_gene: TRBV7-9
j_gene: TRBJ1-6

CDR3aa: ASSQGADRDMNTEAF
v_gene: TRBV4-2
j_gene: TRBJ1-1

CDR3aa: ASRPGSMNTEAF
v_gene: TRBV9
j_gene: TRBJ1-1

CDR3aa: ASERNTEAF
v_gene: TRBV7-9
j_gene: TRBJ1-1

CDR3aa: ASSATSGIQETQY
v_gene: TRBV9
j_gene: TRBJ2-5

CDR3aa: ASSRGQTSYEQY
v_gene: TRBV2
j_gene: TRBJ2-7

CDR3aa: ASSEPGQGYEQY
v_gene: TRBV7-8
j_gene: TRBJ2-7

CDR3aa: ASSGLGDRGEKLF
v_gene: TRBV2
j_gene: TRBJ1-4

CDR3aa: ASSSRDKNSPLH
v_gene: TRBV13
j_gene: TRBJ1-6

CDR3aa: ASSIVPGGNIQY
v_gene: TRBV19
j_gene: TRBJ2-4

CDR3aa: ASSLSRTPNTEAF
v_gene: TRBV7-9
j_gene: TRBJ1-1

CDR3aa: ASSLHGQGSSPLH
v_gene: TRBV5-1
j_gene: TRBJ1-6

CDR3aa: ASSFSEDTQY
v_gene: TRBV7-9
j_gene: TRBJ2-3

CDR3aa: ASSLEWGIAGELF
v_gene: TRBV7-7
j_gene: TRBJ2-2

CDR3aa: ASSPSGGSGNTIY
v_gene: TRBV18
j_gene: TRBJ1-3

CDR3aa: ASSKDSTISYEQY
v_gene: TRBV19
j_gene: TRBJ2-7

CDR3aa: ASSLVGSGGEYTQY
v_gene: TRBV7-2
j_gene: TRBJ2-3

CDR3aa: ASSRTSPSYEQY
v_gene: TRBV27
j_gene: TRBJ2-7

CDR3aa: ASSSFINSNQPQH
v_gene: TRBV6-1
j_gene: TRBJ1-5

CDR3aa: ASSGQQSNQPQH
v_gene: TRBV6-5
j_gene: TRBJ1-5

CDR3aa: ATSISGTGSEAF
v_gene: TRBV15
j_gene: TRBJ1-1

CDR3aa: ASSSSLAASGANVLT
v_gene: TRBV18
j_gene: TRBJ2-6

CDR3aa: ASSLDPPAGSRNSPLH
v_gene: TRBV7-3
j_gene: TRBJ1-6

CDR3aa: ASSSVRYLAGNTIY
v_gene: TRBV6-5
j_gene: TRBJ1-3

CDR3aa: ASSMGDSNQPQH
v_gene: TRBV6-1
j_gene: TRBJ1-5

CDR3aa: AWRRAYRYTEAF
v_gene: TRBV30
j_gene: TRBJ1-1

CDR3aa: ASSLWVTSYEQY
v_gene: TRBV5-6
j_gene: TRBJ2-7

CDR3aa: ATSRGNTGELF
v_gene: TRBV15
j_gene: TRBJ2-2

CDR3aa: ASSPWDGPNTIY
v_gene: TRBV18
j_gene: TRBJ1-3

CDR3aa: ASSKIGGNTEAF
v_gene: TRBV19
j_gene: TRBJ1-1

CDR3aa: ASKLDSSYEQY
v_gene: TRBV6-6
j_gene: TRBJ2-7

CDR3aa: SVDDRGDIYGYT
v_gene: TRBV29-1
j_gene: TRBJ1-2

CDR3aa: ASSSPTGGKFGYT
v_gene: TRBV5-4
j_gene: TRBJ1-2

CDR3aa: ASSHDGGDEQF
v_gene: TRBV14
j_gene: TRBJ2-1

CDR3aa: ASSLRDGAYEQY
v_gene: TRBV7-8
j_gene: TRBJ2-7